What follows is one T cell receptor (beta chain) and its context. Trimming stripped 3 bases from V and 2 bases from J, with 6 bases between. CDR1 is KGHDR, CDR2 SFDVKD, per germline. The CDR3 sequence is 13 residues long. This entry comes from a study of blood T cell repertoires in COVID-19. Study as a whole: Acute-phase and convalescent COVID-19 samples originated in the United States, Italy and Spain. PBMCs, B-cell-depleted T cells, or T cells were the source of the cDNA or gDNA that made up the material.

Original processing notes: The authors estimated nucleated cell counts from reference gene primer amplification. The repertoire was sequenced with immunoSEQ multiplex PCR; TCRdb's copy has only in-frame clones and lacks some. Clone size and V and J calls were adopted from that table, with D and trimming inferred from the DNA. The data show 100,000 or so clones, with about 88% seen just once and 2.5% to 3.5% held by the top ten. Sequencing was done on a sample of peripheral blood. The sequence came from a man between 45 and 60 years old with active or convalescent COVID-19. The chain combines TRBV24-1 with TRBJ2-5; D remains ambiguous. CDR3 sequence (DNA): TGTGCCACCAGTGATAACAGACAAGAGACCCAGTACTTC. It yields the protein CATSDNRQETQYF.